This TCR beta chain derives from a study of response to subunit inactivated influenza vaccine. Study-wide results and caveats: There was a suggestion from the authors that each seasonal influenza vaccination recruits few new T cells.

TCRdb processed the RT-PCR reads anew with MiXCR; each CDR3 protein has one entry. The profile shows almost 250,000 distinct CDR3 sequences, approximately 12% of them singletons. Germline CDR1 and CDR2: MNHEY and SVGEGT. The CDR3 runs 14 residues. Between the trimmed V and J ends, which lost 3 bases and 9 bases, there was a span of 15 bases. This clonotype showed up just a few times. Its antigen is not identified. The chain has TRBV6-2 or TRBV6-3 and TRBJ2-1; tentatively, D is TRBD2 (7 bases). The starting material was non-naive T cells sorted from PBMCs, obtained 14 to 15 days before vaccination. The TCR comes from a man aged 50-59 years who received an inactivated influenza vaccine. Written as DNA, the CDR3 is TGTGCCAGCAGTTATCGGGGGGCTATGGGTGAGCAGTTCTTC. This encodes CASSYRGAMGEQFF.